This T cell receptor beta chain was observed in a study of control samples from healthy donors and cancer patients. This clone was seen only a few times. The data were produced by immunoSEQ multiplex PCR, yet TCRdb's version contains in-frame clones alone and is incomplete. Of about 84,000 clones in the sample, roughly 82% are singletons; the top ten hold around a tenth. Looked up from germline, CDR1 is MDHEN and CDR2 is SYDVKM. V gave up 0 bases and J gave up 0 bases, with 3 bases separating them. This CDR3 comprises 15 residues. This chain uses TRBV28 with TRBJ2-6; D call uncertain. The origin of this receptor is a man aged 60 to 69 with head and neck cancer. The sequenced material came from PBMCs. CDR3 DNA sequence: TGTGCCAGCAGTTTATGGAACTCTGGGGCCAACGTCCTGACTTTC. This translates into CASSLWNSGANVLTF.